A selection of T cell receptor beta chains follows, all from one sample in a study of cytomegalovirus exposure and HLA in healthy donors. Here immunoSEQ multiplex PCR was the method, and the copy in TCRdb shows in-frame clones only, minus some. The sample shows 130,000 or so clones, around 87% of them seen only once. The specimen sequenced was PBMCs. These receptors were taken from a woman aged 25 to 39 in good health and CMV-seronegative. Both conserved end residues are part of each CDR3. The D gene is left open where the match is weak. Size tells how often a clone was seen (once, few, many) or the class of an expanded clone, and some rows leave it out.

TRBV7-6,TRBJ1-5,TRBD1,-,TGTGCCAGCAGCTTAGACAGGGGGGGTCAGCCCCAGCATTTT,CASSLDRGGQPQHF
TRBV27,TRBJ1-1,TRBD1,-,TGTGCCAGCAGCCTAACGACAGGGACCCCTGAAGCTTTCTTT,CASSLTTGTPEAFF
TRBV14,TRBJ1-6,TRBD1,few,TGTGCCAGCAGCCAATACCAGATCCAGGGGGACTCGCCCCTCCACTTT,CASSQYQIQGDSPLHF
TRBV4-1,TRBJ2-7,TRBD2,-,TGCGCCAGCAGCCAAACGCCTAGCGGGAAGCAGTACTTC,CASSQTPSGKQYF
TRBV19,TRBJ2-3,TRBD2,once,TGTGCCAGTAGTATAGATCACCTGGGACTAGCGGGTCCAGATACGCAGTATTTT,CASSIDHLGLAGPDTQYF
TRBV21-1,TRBJ2-3,-,-,TGTGCCAGCAGCACCGACGGGACTAGCCTGCCAGATACGCAGTATTTT,CASSTDGTSLPDTQYF
TRBV6-5,TRBJ1-5,TRBD1,once,TGTGCCAGCAGTTACAGAACAGGGGATCAGCCCCAGCATTTT,CASSYRTGDQPQHF
TRBV18,TRBJ1-1,TRBD1,-,TGTGCCAGCTCACCACAGGACAGGGTAATTCCTGAAGCTTTCTTT,CASSPQDRVIPEAFF
TRBV28,TRBJ2-7,-,-,TGTGCCAGCAGTTTAGCGCAGGGGGGCCTGGACGAGCAGTACTTC,CASSLAQGGLDEQYF
TRBV5-4,TRBJ2-1,-,-,TGTGCCAGCAGGCTCCCGGGATACAATGAGCAGTTCTTC,CASRLPGYNEQFF
TRBV18,TRBJ1-2,-,-,TGTGCCAGCTCACCGGACACCAGCTATGGCTACACCTTC,CASSPDTSYGYTF
TRBV15,TRBJ2-2,TRBD1,-,TGTGCCACCAGCAGAGATCCGGGACAGATACTGACCGGGGAGCTGTTTTTT,CATSRDPGQILTGELFF
TRBV10-3,TRBJ2-1,TRBD1,-,TGTGCCATCAGTCTGGGACAGGGCAATGAGCAGTTCTTC,CAISLGQGNEQFF
TRBV7-9,TRBJ2-2,-,-,TGTTCCAGCAGCCCACAAGGGGTCAACACCGGGGAGCTGTTTTTT,CSSSPQGVNTGELFF
TRBV6-1,TRBJ2-1,TRBD2,-,TGTGCCAGCAGTGAACTAGCGTACCTCGGGGGGGGTCCCTACAATGAGCAGTTCTTC,CASSELAYLGGGPYNEQFF
TRBV28,TRBJ2-7,-,-,TGTGCCAGCAGACGCAGGTCCTACGAGCAGTACTTC,CASRRRSYEQYF
TRBV18,TRBJ2-1,-,-,TGTGCCAGCTCACCACTTTCGGAGGGCCATGAGCAGTTCTTC,CASSPLSEGHEQFF
TRBV28,TRBJ2-1,TRBD1,-,TGTGCCAGCAGTTTATTACCCGGACAGGGGGCGTTAGATGAGCAGTTCTTC,CASSLLPGQGALDEQFF
TRBV5-4,TRBJ2-2,TRBD1,-,TGTGCCAGCAGCCCTGCACAGGGGGCGACAAGTAGCGGGGAGCTGTTTTTT,CASSPAQGATSSGELFF
TRBV15,TRBJ1-2,TRBD1,-,TGTGCCACCAGCTCGAACAGGGGGCTAAACTATGGCTACACCTTC,CATSSNRGLNYGYTF
TRBV18,TRBJ1-1,-,-,TGTGCCAGCTCACTGGACAGTTCTGAAGCTTTCTTT,CASSLDSSEAFF
TRBV29-1,TRBJ1-5,-,-,TGCAGCGTTGTCGGAGGGGACGGGAATCAGCCCCAGCATTTT,CSVVGGDGNQPQHF
TRBV7-6,TRBJ1-5,-,-,TGTGCCAGCAGCTTCGGGCCGCGGGGAAATCAGCCCCAGCATTTT,CASSFGPRGNQPQHF
TRBV28,TRBJ2-3,-,-,TGTGCCAGCAGTCCCAACAGGGTTAGCACAGATACGCAGTATTTT,CASSPNRVSTDTQYF
TRBV5-1,TRBJ1-2,-,-,TGCGCCAGCAGCCTGAGCGGGACACCTTGGGGCTATGGCTACACCTTC,CASSLSGTPWGYGYTF
TRBV19,TRBJ1-5,-,-,TGTGCCAGTAGTATATCCTCACGCACGGGCAATCAGCCCCAGCATTTT,CASSISSRTGNQPQHF
TRBV28,TRBJ2-7,TRBD1,once,TGTGCCAGCAGTCGCAGGGACAGACGCTACGAGCAGTACTTC,CASSRRDRRYEQYF
TRBV7-8,TRBJ2-7,TRBD1,-,TGTGCCAGCAGCACACGACAGGGAATCTACGAGCAGTACTTC,CASSTRQGIYEQYF
TRBV7-9,TRBJ2-6,TRBD2,-,TGTGCCAGCAGCTCTTTAGCGGGCCCCTTCTCTGGGGCCAACGTCCTGACTTTC,CASSSLAGPFSGANVLTF
TRBV9,TRBJ2-4,TRBD2,-,TGTGCCAGCAGCGTAGCTCCCCTTTTAGCGGGAGAAAACATTCAGTACTTC,CASSVAPLLAGENIQYF
TRBV7-2,TRBJ2-5,-,-,TGTGCCAGCAGCTTACAGGGGGGCCAAGAGACCCAGTACTTC,CASSLQGGQETQYF
TRBV4-2,TRBJ2-1,TRBD2,-,TGTGCCAGCAGCCAAGAGCAGAGACTAGCGGGAGCTTCAAATGAGCAGTTCTTC,CASSQEQRLAGASNEQFF
TRBV5-6,TRBJ2-5,-,-,TGTGCCAGCAGCTTGGGGGTCGGAGGGACCCAGTACTTC,CASSLGVGGTQYF
TRBV28,TRBJ1-1,-,-,TGTGCCAGCAGTTTATTACAGGGCCACACTGAAGCTTTCTTT,CASSLLQGHTEAFF
TRBV7-9,TRBJ2-7,-,-,TGTGCCAGCAGCTTAGAGGCCAGGGGTTTCTCCTACGAGCAGTACTTC,CASSLEARGFSYEQYF